This is a list of T cell receptor beta chains from one sample in a study of neurological immune-mediated disorders. TCRdb used MiXCR to reprocess the 5' RACE reads, holding one entry per CDR3 protein. Of roughly 80,000 distinct CDR3 sequences in the sample, 9.4% were seen once. The specimen sequenced was PBMCs. Receptors were obtained from a middle-aged man in good health. Both conserved end residues are part of each CDR3. Clone size is stated in some rows and not others, as once, few, many or a class when expanded.

size: many
V: TRBV12-3/TRBV12-4
J: TRBJ1-5
CDR3: CASSRDNANSNQPQHF

size: many
V: TRBV27
J: TRBJ2-7
CDR3: CASSLKGPREYEQYF

size: many
V: TRBV20-1
J: TRBJ1-5
CDR3: CSARAGKAETWVSNQPQHF

size: many
V: TRBV7-2
J: TRBJ1-5
CDR3: CASSLRRGDANQPQHF

size: few
V: TRBV7-2
J: TRBJ2-7
CDR3: CASQRRAGESPEQYF

size: many
V: TRBV28
J: TRBJ2-6
CDR3: CASSSNPGQGGSGANVLTF

size: many
V: TRBV12-3/TRBV12-4
J: TRBJ2-2
CDR3: CASRLQNTGELFF

size: NA
V: TRBV28
J: TRBJ1-6
CDR3: CASSSGHGPYNSPLHF

size: NA
V: TRBV12-3/TRBV12-4
J: TRBJ2-5
CDR3: CASNTRGDETQYF

size: many
V: TRBV29-1
J: TRBJ2-5
CDR3: CSVVVDNQETQYF

size: many
V: TRBV12-3/TRBV12-4
J: TRBJ2-3
CDR3: CASSPPGTVRLDTQYF

size: many
V: TRBV5-1
J: TRBJ2-4
CDR3: CASRPDDKNIQYF

size: many
V: TRBV7-6
J: TRBJ2-1
CDR3: CASSSLTSPYNEQFF

size: many
V: TRBV28
J: TRBJ1-5
CDR3: CASSTIARGGLRQPQHF

size: NA
V: TRBV20-1
J: TRBJ2-7
CDR3: CSATGTASLEQYF

size: many
V: TRBV11-3
J: TRBJ2-3
CDR3: CASSLDGAGTDTQYF

size: many
V: TRBV20-1
J: TRBJ2-7
CDR3: CSAPLRTSGPYEQYF

size: many
V: TRBV10-3
J: TRBJ2-7
CDR3: CAISGPGQGESYEQYF

size: many
V: TRBV2
J: TRBJ2-3
CDR3: CASSLQEFDTQYF

size: many
V: TRBV15
J: TRBJ2-7
CDR3: CATSRLSEQYF

size: many
V: TRBV28
J: TRBJ1-1
CDR3: CASSFGRRNTEAFF

size: many
V: TRBV5-1
J: TRBJ1-1
CDR3: CASSLGQGHTEAFF

size: many
V: TRBV11-1
J: TRBJ2-7
CDR3: CASSLGEGSSYEQYF

size: few
V: TRBV18
J: TRBJ2-2
CDR3: CASSPGLLTGELFF

size: many
V: TRBV7-9
J: TRBJ1-2
CDR3: CASRRGLTGALGYGYTF

size: many
V: TRBV11-2
J: TRBJ2-1
CDR3: CASSLGAGAAYNEQFF

size: many
V: TRBV5-1
J: TRBJ2-1
CDR3: CASSLVAGGPNEQFF

size: many
V: TRBV20-1
J: TRBJ2-3
CDR3: CSAWDGGRATDTQYF

size: many
V: TRBV5-1
J: TRBJ2-1
CDR3: CASSLGDTYNEQFF

size: NA
V: TRBV3-1
J: TRBJ2-7
CDR3: CVSSPVTGVLFSYEQYF

size: many
V: TRBV5-1
J: TRBJ2-6
CDR3: CASSGHGQSSGANVLTF

size: many
V: TRBV29-1
J: TRBJ2-1
CDR3: CSVEIVLSSYNEQFF

size: many
V: TRBV7-6
J: TRBJ1-1
CDR3: CASSAVGNTEAFF

size: many
V: TRBV7-2
J: TRBJ2-4
CDR3: CASSRTSGGNIQYF

size: many
V: TRBV28
J: TRBJ2-7
CDR3: CASSSVAGGRYEQYF

size: many
V: TRBV28
J: TRBJ1-6
CDR3: CASTTPGQGNSPLHF

size: many
V: TRBV18
J: TRBJ2-4
CDR3: CASSPPGGTAKNIQYF

size: many
V: TRBV29-1
J: TRBJ2-5
CDR3: CSVNLGSQETQYF

size: few
V: TRBV2
J: TRBJ2-5
CDR3: CASSWDGPRETQYF

size: many
V: TRBV29-1
J: TRBJ2-6
CDR3: CSVEKSPTTSGANVLTF

size: many
V: TRBV28
J: TRBJ2-7
CDR3: CASRVTGYEQYF